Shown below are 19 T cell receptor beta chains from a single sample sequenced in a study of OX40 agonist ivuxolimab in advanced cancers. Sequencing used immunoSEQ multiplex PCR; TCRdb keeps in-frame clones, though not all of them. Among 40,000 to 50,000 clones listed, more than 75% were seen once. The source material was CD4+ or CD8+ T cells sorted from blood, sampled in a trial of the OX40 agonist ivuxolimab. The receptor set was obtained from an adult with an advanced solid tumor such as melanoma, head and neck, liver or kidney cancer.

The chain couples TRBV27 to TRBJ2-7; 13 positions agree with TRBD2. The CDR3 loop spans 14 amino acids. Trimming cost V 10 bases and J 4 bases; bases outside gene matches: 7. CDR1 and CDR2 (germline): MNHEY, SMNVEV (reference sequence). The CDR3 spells CATGTSGNYYEQYF. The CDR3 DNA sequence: TGTGCCACCGGGACTAGCGGGAACTATTACGAGCAGTACTTC.

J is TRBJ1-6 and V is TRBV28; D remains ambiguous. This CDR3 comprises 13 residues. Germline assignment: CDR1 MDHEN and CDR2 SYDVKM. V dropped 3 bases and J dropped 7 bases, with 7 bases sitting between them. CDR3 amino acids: CASSFWRNSPLHF. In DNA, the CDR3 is TGTGCCAGCAGTTTTTGGAGGAATTCACCCCTCCACTTT.

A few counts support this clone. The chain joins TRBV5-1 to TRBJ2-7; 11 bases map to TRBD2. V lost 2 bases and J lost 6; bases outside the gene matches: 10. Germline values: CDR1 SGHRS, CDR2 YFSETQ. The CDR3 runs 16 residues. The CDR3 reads CASSLALGLAGGEQYF. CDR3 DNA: TGCGCCAGCAGCTTAGCCCTTGGTCTAGCGGGAGGCGAGCAGTACTTC. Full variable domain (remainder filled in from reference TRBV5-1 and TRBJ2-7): KAGVTQTPRYLIKTRGQQVTLSCSPISGHRSVSWYQQTPGQGLQFLFEYFSETQRNKGNFPGRFSGRQFSNSRSEMNVSTLELGDSALYLCASSLALGLAGGEQYFGPGTRLTVT.

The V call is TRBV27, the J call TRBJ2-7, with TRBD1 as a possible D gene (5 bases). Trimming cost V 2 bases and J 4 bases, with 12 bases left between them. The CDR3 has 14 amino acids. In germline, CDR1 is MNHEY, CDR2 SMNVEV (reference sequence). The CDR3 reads CASSLRGLVYEQYF. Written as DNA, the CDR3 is TGTGCCAGCAGTTTAAGGGGTCTAGTTTACGAGCAGTACTTC.

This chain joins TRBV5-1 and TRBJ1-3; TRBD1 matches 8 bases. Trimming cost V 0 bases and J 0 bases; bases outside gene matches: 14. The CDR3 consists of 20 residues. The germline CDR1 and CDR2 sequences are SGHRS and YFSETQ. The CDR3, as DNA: TGCGCCAGCAGCTTGGCCGGACAGGGCGCCGAACTAAACTCTGGAAACACCATATATTTT. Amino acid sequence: CASSLAGQGAELNSGNTIYF.

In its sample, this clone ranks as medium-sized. The CDR3 sequence is CASRRLNTEAFF. The CDR3, as DNA: TGTGCCAGCAGACGGTTGAACACTGAAGCTTTCTTT. The genes are TRBV28 and TRBJ1-1; D is unclear. V was trimmed by 6 bases and J by 0 bases, leaving 5 bases between them. This CDR3 comprises 12 residues. The germline V gene has CDR1 MDHEN and CDR2 SYDVKM.

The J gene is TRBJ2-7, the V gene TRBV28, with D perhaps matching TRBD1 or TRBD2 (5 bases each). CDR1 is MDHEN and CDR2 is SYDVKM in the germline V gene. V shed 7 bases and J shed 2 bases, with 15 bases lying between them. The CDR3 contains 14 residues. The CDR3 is CASNGLGVAYEQYF. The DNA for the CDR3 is TGTGCCAGCAATGGTCTGGGGGTCGCCTACGAGCAGTACTTC.

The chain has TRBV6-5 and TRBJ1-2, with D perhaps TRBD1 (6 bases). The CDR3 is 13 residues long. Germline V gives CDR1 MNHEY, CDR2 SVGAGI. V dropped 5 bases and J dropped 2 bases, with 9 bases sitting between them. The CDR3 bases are TGTGCCAGCAGTGAAACAGGGAACTATGGCTACACCTTC. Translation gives CASSETGNYGYTF.

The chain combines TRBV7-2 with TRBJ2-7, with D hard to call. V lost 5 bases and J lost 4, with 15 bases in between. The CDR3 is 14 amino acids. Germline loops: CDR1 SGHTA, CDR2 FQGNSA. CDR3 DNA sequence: TGTGCCAGCAGCCCCTCCGGGTCCCCGTACGAGCAGTACTTC. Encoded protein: CASSPSGSPYEQYF.

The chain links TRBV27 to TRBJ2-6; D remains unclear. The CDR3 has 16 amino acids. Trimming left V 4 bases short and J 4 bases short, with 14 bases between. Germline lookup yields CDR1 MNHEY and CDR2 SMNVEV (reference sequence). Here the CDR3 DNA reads TGTGCCAGCAGTTCCCCAGACCGCCTAGGGGCCAACGTCCTGACTTTC. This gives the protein CASSSPDRLGANVLTF.

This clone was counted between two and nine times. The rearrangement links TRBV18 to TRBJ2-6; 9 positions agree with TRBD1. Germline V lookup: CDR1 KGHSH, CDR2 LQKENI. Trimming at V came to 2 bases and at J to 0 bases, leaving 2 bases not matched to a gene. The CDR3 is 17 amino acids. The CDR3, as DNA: TGTGCCAGCTCACCAGGGACAGGGCTCTCTGGGGCCAACGTCCTGACTTTC. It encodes CASSPGTGLSGANVLTF.

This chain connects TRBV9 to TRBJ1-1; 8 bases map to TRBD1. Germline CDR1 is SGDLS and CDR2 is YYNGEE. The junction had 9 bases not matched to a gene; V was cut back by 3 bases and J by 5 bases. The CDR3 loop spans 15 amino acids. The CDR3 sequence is CASSAWTGSGTEAFF. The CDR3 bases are TGTGCCAGCAGCGCCTGGACAGGGTCGGGTACTGAAGCTTTCTTT.

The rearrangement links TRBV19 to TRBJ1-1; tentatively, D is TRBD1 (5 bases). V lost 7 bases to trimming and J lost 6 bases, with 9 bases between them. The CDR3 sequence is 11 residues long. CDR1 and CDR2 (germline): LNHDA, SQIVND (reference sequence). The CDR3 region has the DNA TGTGCCAGTATTACGGGGGCTGAAGCTTTCTTT. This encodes CASITGAEAFF.

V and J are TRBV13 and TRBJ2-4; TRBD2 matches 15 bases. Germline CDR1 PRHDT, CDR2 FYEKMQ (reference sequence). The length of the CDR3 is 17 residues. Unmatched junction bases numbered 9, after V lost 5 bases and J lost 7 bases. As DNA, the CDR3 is TGTGCCAGCAGCAAGGGACTAGCGGGAGGCCCCGGGAACATTCAGTACTTC. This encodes CASSKGLAGGPGNIQYF.

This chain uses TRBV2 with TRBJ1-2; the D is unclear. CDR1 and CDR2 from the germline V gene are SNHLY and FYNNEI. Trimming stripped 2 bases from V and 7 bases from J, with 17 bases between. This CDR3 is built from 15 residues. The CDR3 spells CASSETLDGAGGYTF. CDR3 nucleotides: TGTGCCAGCAGTGAAACGCTTGACGGAGCTGGTGGCTACACCTTC.

The CDR3: CASSIQGGSGYTF. The CDR3, as DNA: TGTGCCAGTAGTATACAGGGGGGAAGTGGCTACACCTTC. This rearrangement joins TRBV19 to TRBJ1-2; 7 positions match TRBD1. This CDR3 has 13 amino acids. Germline values: CDR1 LNHDA, CDR2 SQIVND (reference sequence). Trimming removed 2 bases from V and 7 bases from J; junction bases left unmatched: 4.

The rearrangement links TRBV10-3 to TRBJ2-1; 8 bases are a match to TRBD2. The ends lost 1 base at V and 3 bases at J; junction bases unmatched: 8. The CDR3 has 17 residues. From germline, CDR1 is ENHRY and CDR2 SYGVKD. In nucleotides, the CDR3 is TGTGCCATCAGTGAGTTGGTTAGCGGGGTCCACTACAATGAGCAGTTCTTC. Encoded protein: CAISELVSGVHYNEQFF.

This chain's CDR3 is CASSWQSGVRETQYF. CDR3 nucleotide sequence: TGTGCCAGCAGTTGGCAGTCAGGGGTTAGAGAGACCCAGTACTTC. The chain uses TRBV27 and TRBJ2-5, with D maybe TRBD1 (6 bases). The CDR3 spans 15 residues. V gave up 4 bases and J gave up 4 bases, with 16 bases separating them. Germline V lookup: CDR1 MNHEY, CDR2 SMNVEV (reference sequence).

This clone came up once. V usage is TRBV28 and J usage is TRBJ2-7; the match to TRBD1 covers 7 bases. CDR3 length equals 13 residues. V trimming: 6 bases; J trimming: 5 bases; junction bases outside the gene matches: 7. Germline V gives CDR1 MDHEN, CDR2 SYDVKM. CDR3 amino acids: CASSVQGVHEQYF. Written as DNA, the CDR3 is TGTGCCAGCAGCGTTCAGGGGGTCCACGAGCAGTACTTC.